The entry below gives a single T cell receptor beta chain sequence along with its context. This sample was included in a study of blood T cell repertoires in COVID-19. Study-level background: The samples span acute and convalescent COVID-19 from the United States, Italy and Spain. In each case, the material was cDNA or gDNA derived from T cells, B-cell-depleted T cells, or PBMCs.

In the authors' workflow: Estimation of nucleated cell counts was performed using reference gene primer amplification. TCRdb's copy holds only in-frame clones and misses some; the assay was immunoSEQ multiplex PCR. The V and J calls and clone size come from that table; D and trimming were worked out from the DNA. The table has under 300,000 clones, more than 85% seen once. The CDR3 runs to 17 residues. Germline V gene data show CDR1 as MNHEY and CDR2 as SMNVEV (reference sequence). V shed 5 bases, J shed 5 bases, and the junction held 13 bases outside the gene matches. This TCR came from a woman aged 65 to 85 with active or convalescent COVID-19. The V call is TRBV27, the J call TRBJ1-5; 9 bases map to TRBD1. The specimen sequenced was peripheral blood. The CDR3 DNA reads TGTGCCAGCAGTACCCATCTCCGGGACAGGGAGTATCAGCCCCAGCATTTT. It encodes CASSTHLRDREYQPQHF.